The 12 T cell receptor beta chains presented below share a single source sample, sequenced in a study of blood T cell repertoires in COVID-19. Measured with immunoSEQ multiplex PCR; TCRdb has only the in-frame clones, and not every one. This sample yields approximately 140,000 clones, of which about 90% are seen a single time; roughly 10% belongs to the top ten. Material for sequencing was peripheral blood. These receptor sequences come from a man in his fifties or sixties with active or convalescent COVID-19.

J is TRBJ1-5 and V is TRBV9, with a tentative D call TRBD1 (6 bases). The ends were cut back, 2 bases at V and 0 bases at J, with 24 bases in the middle. From germline, CDR1 is SGDLS and CDR2 YYNGEE. The CDR3 loop spans 20 amino acids. CDR3 sequence reads: CASSVNRGDRRQYSNQPQHF. CDR3 DNA: TGTGCCAGCAGCGTGAATCGAGGAGACAGGAGACAATATAGCAATCAGCCCCAGCATTTT.

The V gene is TRBV7-8, the J gene TRBJ2-2; TRBD2 matches 7 bases. In germline, CDR1 is SGHVS, CDR2 FQNEAQ. The CDR3 length is 14 residues. V gave up 2 bases and J gave up 8 bases; unmatched junction bases: 5. CDR3 region: CASSLMRETGELFF. CDR3 in DNA: TGTGCCAGCAGCTTAATGCGGGAGACAGGGGAGCTGTTTTTT.

The V and J genes are TRBV30 and TRBJ2-1; D possibly corresponds to TRBD2 (5 bases). The CDR3 runs to 15 residues. The V end was cut by 0 bases, the J end by 9 bases, with 18 bases between. Germline CDR1 reads GTSNPN; CDR2 reads SVGIG (reference sequence). In DNA, the CDR3 is TGTGCCTGGAGTGTCGAGCTAGCATCGATTAGTGAGCAGTTCTTC. Its protein is CAWSVELASISEQFF.

This clone was observed once. The chain has TRBV10-2 and TRBJ2-3, with 10 bases that match TRBD2. There are 16 residues in the CDR3. V was pared by 3 bases and J by 1 base, with 4 bases of the junction left unmatched. The germline V gene has CDR1 WSHSY and CDR2 SAAADI. In nucleotides, the CDR3 is TGCGCCAGCAGTGAAGTTGGGACTAGCGGCACAGATACGCAGTATTTT. Translation: CASSEVGTSGTDTQYF.

The chain links TRBV12-3 or TRBV12-4 to TRBJ1-1; possible D gene TRBD1, 6 bases. This CDR3 has 11 amino acids. The V end lost 3 bases, the J end lost 11 bases, and 10 bases lay between the germline ends. CDR3 bases: TGTGCCAGCAGTTTGGGGACAAGGGCTTTCTTT. Its protein product is CASSLGTRAFF.

The chain carries TRBV6-5 and TRBJ2-1; TRBD2 matches at 13 bases. Germline CDR1 MNHEY, CDR2 SVGAGI. The CDR3 is 16 residues long. Germline trimming cut 4 bases from V and 7 bases from J; bases unmatched to any gene: 7. The CDR3 DNA sequence: TGTGCCAGCAGTTCCGGACTAGCGGGAGTACTAAATGAGCAGTTCTTC. It codes for CASSSGLAGVLNEQFF.

The CDR3: CASSLGGEWFF. The CDR3 nucleotides read TGTGCCAGCAGTTTAGGGGGGGAGTGGTTCTTC. This chain connects TRBV27 to TRBJ2-1, with 7 positions matching TRBD2. The CDR3 length is 11 residues. The V gene's germline CDR1 is MNHEY and CDR2 SMNVEV (reference sequence). The junction had 4 bases not matched to a gene; V was cut back by 2 bases and J by 15 bases.

The chain has TRBV9 and TRBJ2-2; no firm D call. With 4 bases removed from V and 2 bases from J, the gap between germline ends came to 15 bases. Germline loops: CDR1 SGDLS, CDR2 YYNGEE. The CDR3 length is 16 residues. CDR3 in DNA: TGTGCCAGCAGCCTACTTGACACGTACAACACCGGGGAGCTGTTTTTT. It yields the protein CASSLLDTYNTGELFF.

This clone was observed once. The chain links TRBV7-2 to TRBJ2-2; TRBD2 is a possible D gene (7 bases). This CDR3 is 15 amino acids long. Trimming left V 10 bases short and J 0 bases short, with 15 bases between. CDR1 SGHTA and CDR2 FQGNSA come from the germline V gene. The CDR3 sequence is CATVSGGTNTGELFF. CDR3 DNA: TGTGCCACAGTATCGGGGGGCACGAACACCGGGGAGCTGTTTTTT.

The chain employs TRBV4-1 and TRBJ2-5, with a weak D call TRBD2 (6 bases). V lost 2 bases, J lost 4 bases, and 14 bases lay in between. This CDR3 contains 15 residues. Germline CDR1 reads MGHRA; CDR2 reads YSYEKL. CDR3 coding DNA: TGCGCCAGCAGCCAACTGACTAGTAACCGAGAGACCCAGTACTTC. Translation: CASSQLTSNRETQYF.

The rearrangement joins TRBV5-6 to TRBJ2-6; D gene unclear. The germline V gene encodes CDR1 SGHDT and CDR2 YYEEEE. The CDR3 is 14 residues long. The V and J ends lost 4 bases and 0 bases respectively, with 5 bases between them. The DNA of the CDR3 is TGTGCCAGCAGCCTAGGCTCTGGGGCCAACGTCCTGACTTTC. This sequence encodes CASSLGSGANVLTF. Together with reference TRBV5-6 and TRBJ2-6, the CDR3 gives the full variable domain: DAGVTQSPTHLIKTRGQQVTLRCSPKSGHDTVSWYQQALGQGPQFIFQYYEEEERQRGNFPDRFSGHQFPNYSSELNVNALLLGDSALYLCASSLGSGANVLTFGAGSRLTVL.

The V call is TRBV28, the J call TRBJ1-6; 7 positions agree with TRBD1. Germline V gene data show CDR1 as MDHEN and CDR2 as SYDVKM. V lost 7 bases and J lost 9; bases outside the gene matches: 15. CDR3 size: 16 residues. This CDR3 is CASIRTGVYKGSPLHF. CDR3 nucleotide sequence: TGTGCCAGCATCCGAACAGGGGTTTATAAAGGTTCACCCCTCCACTTT.